This TCR beta chain came from a study of T-cell reconstitution after alpha-beta-depleted transplantation in children. The library targeted TCRbeta and was prepared with unique molecular identifiers. TCRdb recomputed calls from the PCR reads with MiXCR, one row per CDR3 protein. The sample has 500,000 to 750,000 distinct CDR3 sequences, approximately 13% seen once. This clonotype was counted many times. The antigen is undetermined. General study findings and limits: The origin of alpha-beta T cells about two months after transplant was reportedly several hundred expanded graft clones. Recipient T cells and thymic progenitors that survived were the source of the high TCRbeta diversity seen at day 60 in some patients. At the one-year point after transplant, T-cell counts and TCRbeta diversity were found to come mostly from T cells that had been newly produced.

This sequence was found in a male patient younger than 18 who had a stem cell transplant for acute myeloid leukemia, so the T cells may come from the graft donor. The sequencing used PBMCs, mostly from graft donor cells, collected 360 days after TCRalphabeta/CD19-depleted stem cell transplant.

CDR3 loop: CASSSTSGLTYEQYF. The DNA for the CDR3 is TGCGCCAGCAGCTCCACTAGCGGGCTAACCTACGAGCAGTACTTC. The V gene is TRBV5-1, the J gene TRBJ2-7; 9 bases are a match to TRBD2. Germline CDR1 is SGHRS and CDR2 is YFSETQ. This CDR3 is built from 15 residues. V was clipped by 3 bases and J by 2 bases; unmatched bases: 6.